This entry lists 31 T cell receptor beta chains sequenced from one sample in a study of blood T cell repertoires in COVID-19. Clones were read by immunoSEQ multiplex PCR, and TCRdb kept only the in-frame ones, dropping some. The sample includes over 200,000 clones, about 85% of them seen just once. The sequenced material came from peripheral blood. Every receptor here comes from a woman aged 18-29 years who had recovered from COVID-19.

The rearrangement joins TRBV5-4 to TRBJ2-1; the match to TRBD2 covers 9 bases. The V segment lost 3 bases and the J segment 9 bases; nucleotides outside the gene matches: 7. Germline assignment: CDR1 SGHNT and CDR2 YYREEE (reference sequence). This CDR3 has 14 residues. CDR3 DNA sequence: TGTGCCAGCAGCTCGTCTAGCGGGAAAGGTGAGCAGTTCTTC. Protein: CASSSSSGKGEQFF.

The rearrangement uses TRBV27 and TRBJ2-7, with TRBD1 matching over 8 bases. J was trimmed by 3 bases and V by 3 bases; bases with no gene match: 4. This CDR3 comprises 14 residues. Per germline, CDR1 MNHEY and CDR2 SMNVEV (reference sequence). This CDR3 reads CASSLGQAYYEQYF. Here the CDR3 DNA reads TGTGCCAGCAGTTTGGGACAGGCCTACTACGAGCAGTACTTC.

This clone was seen a single time. The gene calls are TRBV6-5 and TRBJ2-5; TRBD1 might be the D (5 bases). Germline CDR1 and CDR2: MNHEY and SVGAGI. This CDR3 has 15 amino acids. Trimming pared 3 bases from V and 5 bases from J, leaving 16 bases between. CDR3 nucleotides: TGTGCCAGCAGTTATTTCTCTAGGGGTGGGGAGACCCAGTACTTC. It yields the protein CASSYFSRGGETQYF.

V usage is TRBV12-3 or TRBV12-4 and J usage is TRBJ1-2; D uncertain. The CDR3 runs to 13 residues. Between the trimmed V and J ends, which lost 6 bases and 0 bases, there was a span of 8 bases. CDR3 sequence: CASSPDTNYGYTF. The CDR3 nucleotides read TGTGCCAGCAGCCCCGACACTAACTATGGCTACACCTTC.

This clone was observed once. CDR3 sequence reads: CASSPGLAVKEQYF. The CDR3 DNA follows: TGTGCCAGCAGCCCAGGACTAGCGGTTAAGGAGCAGTACTTC. The chain combines TRBV7-2 with TRBJ2-7; 10 bases are a match to TRBD2. This CDR3 is built from 14 residues. V was pared by 5 bases and J by 7 bases, with 8 bases of the junction left unmatched. Germline assignment: CDR1 SGHTA and CDR2 FQGNSA.

The V and J genes are TRBV27 and TRBJ2-3; 9 nucleotides align to TRBD2. The CDR3 contains 15 residues. The junction had 12 bases not matched to a gene; V was cut back by 8 bases and J by 6 bases. Per the germline V gene, CDR1 is MNHEY and CDR2 is SMNVEV (reference sequence). The CDR3 is CASSPATSGLDTQYF. CDR3 nucleotide sequence: TGTGCCAGCTCGCCTGCGACTAGCGGATTGGATACGCAGTATTTT.

The chain recombines TRBV27 with TRBJ2-1; 11 bases are shared with TRBD2. V lost 2 bases to trimming and J lost 7 bases; unmatched junction nucleotides: 4. The CDR3 runs 15 residues. Germline lookup yields CDR1 MNHEY and CDR2 SMNVEV (reference sequence). In nucleotides, the CDR3 is TGTGCCAGCAGTTTAGTAGCGGGAGGGTGGAATGAGCAGTTCTTC. Translated: CASSLVAGGWNEQFF.

The J gene is TRBJ2-4, the V gene TRBV29-1; 7 nucleotides agree with TRBD2. The V segment lost 4 bases and the J segment 2 bases; nucleotides outside the gene matches: 2. The germline gives CDR1 SQVTM, CDR2 ANQGSEA. The CDR3 length is 13 residues. The CDR3 reads CSVVGGTKNIQYF. The CDR3, as DNA: TGCAGCGTTGTGGGAGGGACCAAAAACATTCAGTACTTC.

V and J are TRBV6-6 and TRBJ1-2; 7 bases align to TRBD1. This CDR3 comprises 14 residues. Looked up from germline, CDR1 is MNHNY and CDR2 is SVGAGI (reference sequence). V trimming: 7 bases; J trimming: 2 bases; junction bases outside the gene matches: 7. CDR3 region: CASTPGTANYGYTF. The CDR3 DNA reads TGTGCCAGCACCCCCGGGACAGCAAACTATGGCTACACCTTC.

The chain couples TRBV18 to TRBJ2-1; 10 positions match TRBD1. CDR3 length: 19 residues. The J segment lost 7 bases and the V segment lost 4 bases, leaving 19 bases of the junction unmatched. Germline CDR1 is KGHSH and CDR2 is LQKENI. The CDR3 nucleotides read TGTGCCAGCTCACTCGCCCGGGACAGGGGCCCTATCTCGGGGAATGAGCAGTTCTTC. Its protein product is CASSLARDRGPISGNEQFF.

This clone has a handful of counts. CDR3 amino acids: CASSLSSSSGELFF. Written as DNA, the CDR3 is TGTGCCAGCAGCTTATCTAGCTCTTCCGGGGAGCTGTTTTTT. The chain combines TRBV7-9 with TRBJ2-2, with D tentatively TRBD2 (5 bases). The CDR3 runs to 14 residues. CDR1 and CDR2 (germline): SEHNR, FQNEAQ (reference sequence). Trimming shortened V by 2 bases and J by 6 bases, and 10 bases separated the two germline ends.

The chain uses TRBV4-2 and TRBJ2-2; 15 bases line up with TRBD2. The trim removed 0 bases at V and 4 bases at J, leaving 12 bases unmatched. Per the germline V gene, CDR1 is LGHNA and CDR2 is YNFKEQ. CDR3 size: 21 residues. This CDR3 is CASSQEMAGTSGRSSTGELFF. As DNA, the CDR3 is TGTGCCAGCAGCCAAGAAATGGCTGGGACTAGCGGGAGGTCGAGCACCGGGGAGCTGTTTTTT.

To note about this clone: The sample holds other DNA sequences that translate to the same CDR3. The chain couples TRBV19 to TRBJ1-2; 7 nucleotides agree with TRBD1. The germline V gene has CDR1 LNHDA and CDR2 SQIVND (reference sequence). Trimming removed 6 bases from V and 2 bases from J; junction bases left unmatched: 6. This CDR3 is built from 14 residues. The CDR3 protein is CASSPGQPNYGYTF. The CDR3 DNA follows: TGTGCCAGTAGCCCGGGACAGCCAAACTATGGCTACACCTTC.

This chain links TRBV30 with TRBJ2-7; possibly TRBD2 for D (6 bases). V gave up 2 bases and J gave up 0 bases, with 17 bases separating them. The germline V gene encodes CDR1 GTSNPN and CDR2 SVGIG (reference sequence). The CDR3 length is 16 residues. CDR3 DNA sequence: TGTGCCTGGAGTATCCCCTGGGGGGACCCCTCCTACGAGCAGTACTTC. It codes for CAWSIPWGDPSYEQYF.

This rearrangement joins TRBV11-2 to TRBJ2-1; 10 nucleotides line up with TRBD2. J was trimmed by 8 bases and V by 1 base; bases with no gene match: 11. The germline CDR1 and CDR2 sequences are SGHAT and FQNNGV. The CDR3 is made up of 17 amino acids. For the CDR3, the DNA is TGTGCCAGCAGCTTAGTTCCTCTAGCGGGAGAGTGGTATGAGCAGTTCTTC. Translated, it gives CASSLVPLAGEWYEQFF.

V usage is TRBV3-1 (or the pseudogene TRBV3-2) and J usage is TRBJ1-1, with 8 bases identical to TRBD1. Germline values: CDR1 LGHDT, CDR2 YNNKEL (reference sequence). V shed 2 bases, J shed 8 bases, and the junction held 4 bases outside the gene matches. The CDR3 length is 13 residues. The CDR3 DNA is TGTGCCAGCAGCCAAAGGACAGGGTTGGAAGCTTTCTTT. The encoded protein is CASSQRTGLEAFF.

The chain recombines TRBV10-2 with TRBJ1-2; 10 positions match TRBD1. CDR3 size: 14 residues. Germline V CDR1 and CDR2: WSHSY, SAAADI. After removal of 8 bases from V and 4 bases from J, the junction contained 7 bases not matched to a gene. The CDR3 DNA follows: TGCGCCAGCGGCGGACAGGGGGTCGCCTATGGCTACACCTTC. It translates to CASGGQGVAYGYTF.

The chain links TRBV13 to TRBJ2-3; 9 bases line up with TRBD1. V shed 3 bases and J 8 bases; nucleotides not matched to a gene: 0. The CDR3 is made up of 12 amino acids. Germline CDR1 PRHDT, CDR2 FYEKMQ (reference sequence). CDR3 nucleotide sequence: TGTGCCAGCAGCTTGGGACAGGGTACGCAGTATTTT. It is translated as CASSLGQGTQYF.

This chain links TRBV7-3 with TRBJ1-1, with 9 bases that match TRBD1. This CDR3 is 15 amino acids long. With V trimmed by 5 bases and J by 4 bases, 8 bases remained unmatched. In germline, CDR1 is SGHTA, CDR2 FQGTGA. The CDR3, as DNA: TGTGCCAGCAGCATCACAGGGGGCAAAGGCACTGAAGCTTTCTTT. Its translation is CASSITGGKGTEAFF.

This chain links TRBV5-6 with TRBJ1-6; 7 bases fit TRBD1. Germline V gene data show CDR1 as SGHDT and CDR2 as YYEEEE. The CDR3 runs 17 residues. V lost 0 bases to trimming and J lost 2 bases; unmatched junction nucleotides: 5. In nucleotides, the CDR3 is TGTGCCAGCAGCTTGGGGGACAGAAATGCCTATAATTCACCCCTCCACTTT. It yields the protein CASSLGDRNAYNSPLHF.

The CDR3 region is CASSRVSWDIQYF. CDR3 nucleotide sequence: TGTGCCAGTAGTAGGGTTAGCTGGGACATTCAGTACTTC. This rearrangement joins TRBV19 to TRBJ2-4; no reliable D call. Germline lookup yields CDR1 LNHDA and CDR2 SQIVND (reference sequence). V was clipped by 4 bases and J by 8 bases, with 12 bases between them. The CDR3 sequence is 13 residues long.

CDR3 nucleotide sequence: TGTGCCAGCAGTGAAAAGAGGGGGCCCTACGAGCAGTACTTC. This sequence encodes CASSEKRGPYEQYF. The rearrangement joins TRBV25-1 to TRBJ2-7; 7 bases match TRBD1. There are 14 residues in the CDR3. The germline CDR1 and CDR2 sequences are MGHDK and SYGVNS. With V trimmed by 2 bases and J by 2 bases, 3 bases remained unmatched.

V usage is TRBV25-1 and J usage is TRBJ2-5, with 9 bases that match TRBD1. CDR3 length: 18 residues. V trimming: 2 bases; J trimming: 5 bases; junction bases outside the gene matches: 15. Germline V gene data show CDR1 as MGHDK and CDR2 as SYGVNS. CDR3 loop: CASSEPTTRDRAGETQYF. The CDR3 coding sequence is TGTGCCAGCAGTGAACCAACCACCAGGGACAGGGCGGGGGAGACCCAGTACTTC.

The rearrangement uses TRBV11-2 and TRBJ2-4, with D possibly matching TRBD1 (5 bases). The germline V and J ends were trimmed by 2 bases and 2 bases, with 16 bases remaining between them. Germline CDR1 reads SGHAT; CDR2 reads FQNNGV. The CDR3 sequence is 17 residues long. The CDR3 coding sequence is TGTGCCAGCAGCTTAATGGGGCAGGGATTTACCAAAAACATTCAGTACTTC. Translation: CASSLMGQGFTKNIQYF.

This chain connects TRBV3-1 (or the pseudogene TRBV3-2) to TRBJ1-1, with TRBD1 matching over 9 bases. The CDR3 is made up of 15 amino acids. CDR1 and CDR2 from the germline V gene are LGHDT and YNNKEL (reference sequence). Unmatched junction bases numbered 1, after V lost 1 base and J lost 1 base. This CDR3 is CASSQGGQGNTEAFF. CDR3 nucleotide sequence: TGTGCCAGCAGCCAAGGGGGACAGGGGAACACTGAAGCTTTCTTT.

In nucleotides, the CDR3 is TGTGCCAGCTGGGAGAGACCTTCCGTTGGAAACACCATATATTTT. Amino acid sequence: CASWERPSVGNTIYF. The chain joins TRBV5-6 to TRBJ1-3; no firm D call. The V end lost 7 bases, the J end lost 3 bases, and 17 bases lay between the germline ends. Germline CDR1 and CDR2: SGHDT and YYEEEE. CDR3 length: 15 amino acids.

V gene TRBV9 combines with J gene TRBJ1-3; a weak D match, TRBD1 (5 bases). The V gene lost 0 bases and the J gene lost 2 bases, with 9 bases spanning the gap. This CDR3 has 15 residues. In germline, CDR1 is SGDLS, CDR2 YYNGEE. The CDR3 DNA is TGTGCCAGCAGCGTAGGAGCAGGGACTGGAAACACCATATATTTT. It yields the protein CASSVGAGTGNTIYF.

The rearrangement links TRBV7-9 to TRBJ2-3; the match to TRBD2 covers 8 bases. The CDR3 has 14 amino acids. The germline CDR1 and CDR2 sequences are SEHNR and FQNEAQ (reference sequence). Unmatched junction bases numbered 1, after V lost 5 bases and J lost 0 bases. The DNA for the CDR3 is TGTGCCAGCAGCCGACTAGCGAGCACAGATACGCAGTATTTT. Its protein product is CASSRLASTDTQYF.

The chain employs TRBV6-5 and TRBJ1-2, with D possibly being TRBD1 (6 bases). Germline V gene sequence: CDR1 MNHEY, CDR2 SVGAGI. V lost 0 bases, J lost 8 bases, and 13 bases lay in between. CDR3 length: 14 residues. The DNA for the CDR3 is TGTGCCAGCAGTTACTCTGGGGGGGCGAAAGGCTACACCTTC. Its protein product is CASSYSGGAKGYTF.

The rearrangement joins TRBV6-6 to TRBJ1-1; D perhaps matches TRBD1 (6 bases). This CDR3 contains 12 residues. Trimming removed 7 bases at V and 10 bases at J, with 16 bases between. Germline-derived CDR1 and CDR2 are MNHNY and SVGAGI (reference sequence). The CDR3 sequence: CASNRDRSRAFF. The CDR3, as DNA: TGTGCCAGCAACAGGGACCGATCGAGAGCTTTCTTT.

This chain connects TRBV19 to TRBJ2-3; maybe TRBD2 (6 bases). This CDR3 has 15 amino acids. V lost 8 bases to trimming and J lost 0 bases, with 15 bases between them. The V gene's germline CDR1 is LNHDA and CDR2 SQIVND (reference sequence). The CDR3 DNA sequence: TGTGCCAGTTCCGGGGGAGCGGCTAGCACAGATACGCAGTATTTT. The encoded protein is CASSGGAASTDTQYF.